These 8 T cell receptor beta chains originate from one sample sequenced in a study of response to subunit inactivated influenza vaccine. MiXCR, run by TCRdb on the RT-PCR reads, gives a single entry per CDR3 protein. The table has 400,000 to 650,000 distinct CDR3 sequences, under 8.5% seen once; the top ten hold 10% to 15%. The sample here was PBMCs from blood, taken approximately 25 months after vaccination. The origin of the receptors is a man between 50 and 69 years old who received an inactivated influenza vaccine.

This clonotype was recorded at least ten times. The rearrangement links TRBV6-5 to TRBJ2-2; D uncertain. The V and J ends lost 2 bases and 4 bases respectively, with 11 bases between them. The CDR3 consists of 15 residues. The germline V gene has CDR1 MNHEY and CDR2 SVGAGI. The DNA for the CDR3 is TGTGCCAGCAGTTACATGCGGACCCCCACCGGGGAGCTGTTTTTT. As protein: CASSYMRTPTGELFF.

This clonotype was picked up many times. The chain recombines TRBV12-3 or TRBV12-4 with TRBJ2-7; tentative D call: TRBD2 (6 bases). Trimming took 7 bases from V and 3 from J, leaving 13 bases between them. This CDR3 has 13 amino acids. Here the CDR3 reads CASTGLPNYEQYF. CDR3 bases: TGTGCCAGCACTGGACTACCGAACTACGAGCAGTACTTC.

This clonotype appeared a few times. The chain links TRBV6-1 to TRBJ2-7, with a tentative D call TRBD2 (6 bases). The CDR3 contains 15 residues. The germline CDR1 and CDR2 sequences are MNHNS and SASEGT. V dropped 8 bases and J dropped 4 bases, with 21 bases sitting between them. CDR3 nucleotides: TGTGCCAGCGGCGGGACGGTCTCGGCGAAGTACGAGCAGTACTTC. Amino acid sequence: CASGGTVSAKYEQYF.

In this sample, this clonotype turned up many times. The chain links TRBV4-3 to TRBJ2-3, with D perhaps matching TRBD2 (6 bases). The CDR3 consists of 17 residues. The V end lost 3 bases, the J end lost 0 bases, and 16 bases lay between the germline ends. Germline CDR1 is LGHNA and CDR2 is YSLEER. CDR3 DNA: TGCGCCAGCAGCCAGTGGGACTTCATCTCTAGCACAGATACGCAGTATTTT. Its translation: CASSQWDFISSTDTQYF.

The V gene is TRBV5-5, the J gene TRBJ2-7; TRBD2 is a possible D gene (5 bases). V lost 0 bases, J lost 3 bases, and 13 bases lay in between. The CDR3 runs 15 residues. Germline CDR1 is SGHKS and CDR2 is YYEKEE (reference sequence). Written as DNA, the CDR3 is TGTGCCAGCAGCTTGGACGGAGGTTCGGACTACGAGCAGTACTTC. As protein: CASSLDGGSDYEQYF.

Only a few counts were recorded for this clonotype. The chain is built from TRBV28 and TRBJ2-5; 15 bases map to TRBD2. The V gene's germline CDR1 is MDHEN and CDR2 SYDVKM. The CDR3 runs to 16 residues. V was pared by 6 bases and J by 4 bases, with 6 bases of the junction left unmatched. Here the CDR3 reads CASRGGLAGGRETQYF. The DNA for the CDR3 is TGTGCCAGCAGAGGTGGACTAGCGGGAGGGCGAGAGACCCAGTACTTC.

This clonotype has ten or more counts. CDR3 in amino acids: CASSARLAGGPYNEQFF. The CDR3 DNA is TGTGCCAGCAGCGCCCGACTAGCGGGAGGGCCCTACAATGAGCAGTTCTTC. The chain employs TRBV6-1 and TRBJ2-1; 14 nucleotides agree with TRBD2. This CDR3 is built from 17 residues. The V gene's germline CDR1 is MNHNS and CDR2 SASEGT. V dropped 6 bases and J dropped 2; count of bases not matched to a gene: 6.

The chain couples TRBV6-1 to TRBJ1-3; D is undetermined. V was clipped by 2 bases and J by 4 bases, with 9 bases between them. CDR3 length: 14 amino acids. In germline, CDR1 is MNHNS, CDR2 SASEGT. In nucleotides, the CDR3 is TGTGCCAGCAGTGAACCTCGTAAGGGAAACACCATATATTTT. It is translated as CASSEPRKGNTIYF.